This TCR beta chain was profiled in a study of healthy donors' naive CD4 and CD8 T cells. Study information: Donors spanned ages 20-25, 40-50 and 60-70 years, half female. Points from the study as a whole: Reportedly, most V and J gene segments showed naive CD4+ versus CD8+ bias.

Germline lookup yields CDR1 MNHEY and CDR2 SMNVEV (reference sequence). The V end lost 2 bases, the J end lost 6 bases, and 11 bases lay between the germline ends. The CDR3 covers 14 residues. In regard to this clonotype: Its cognate antigen is unknown.

TCR libraries were built from 500 to 550 ng of total RNA by linear amplification. TCRdb re-analysed the reads in MiXCR, keeping a single row per CDR3 protein. The top ten hold 2% to 2.5% of the sample, which has 150,000 to 200,000 distinct CDR3 sequences, around 70% seen once. This clonotype originated in a pool of human donors in good health; the sample pools cells from several healthy donors. The sequencing input was naive CD4+ and CD8+ T cells sorted from blood, pooled from several donors. The V gene is TRBV27, the J gene TRBJ2-1, with a possible D match to TRBD1 (6 bases). This chain's CDR3 is CASSLVWGPNEQFF. The CDR3 DNA is TGTGCCAGCAGTTTAGTCTGGGGGCCCAATGAGCAGTTCTTC.